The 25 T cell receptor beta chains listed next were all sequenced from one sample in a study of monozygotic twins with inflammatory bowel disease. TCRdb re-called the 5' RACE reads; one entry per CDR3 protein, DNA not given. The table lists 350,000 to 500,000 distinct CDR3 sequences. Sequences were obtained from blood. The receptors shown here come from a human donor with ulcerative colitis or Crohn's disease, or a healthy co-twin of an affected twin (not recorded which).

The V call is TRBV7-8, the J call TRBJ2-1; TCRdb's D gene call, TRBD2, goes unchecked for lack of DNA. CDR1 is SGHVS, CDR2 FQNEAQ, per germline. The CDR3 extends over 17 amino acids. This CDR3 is CASSLVAGGVDYNEQFF.

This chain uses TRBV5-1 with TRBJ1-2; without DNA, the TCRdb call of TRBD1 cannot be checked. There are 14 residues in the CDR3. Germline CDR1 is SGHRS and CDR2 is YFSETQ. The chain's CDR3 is CASSDQTGSGGYTF.

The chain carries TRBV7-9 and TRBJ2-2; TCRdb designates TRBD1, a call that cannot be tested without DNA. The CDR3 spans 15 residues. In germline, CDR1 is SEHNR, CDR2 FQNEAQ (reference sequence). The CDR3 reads CASSHHRALHRELFF.

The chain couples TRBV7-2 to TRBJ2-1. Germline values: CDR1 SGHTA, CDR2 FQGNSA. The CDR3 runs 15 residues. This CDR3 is CASSLGVAPYNEQFF.

This chain's CDR3 is CASMSGGGTDTQYF. The genes are TRBV5-1 and TRBJ2-3; TCRdb calls TRBD2, which cannot be checked without DNA. There are 14 residues in the CDR3. Per germline, CDR1 SGHRS and CDR2 YFSETQ.

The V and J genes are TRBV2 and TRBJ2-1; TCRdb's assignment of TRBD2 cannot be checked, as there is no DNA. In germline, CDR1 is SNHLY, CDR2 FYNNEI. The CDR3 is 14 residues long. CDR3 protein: CASSSGPTYNEQFF.

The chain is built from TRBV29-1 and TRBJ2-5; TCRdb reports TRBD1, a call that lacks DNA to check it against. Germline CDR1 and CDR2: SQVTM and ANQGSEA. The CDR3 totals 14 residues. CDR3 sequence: CSAILRDGQATQYF. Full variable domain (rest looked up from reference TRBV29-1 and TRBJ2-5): SAVISQKPSRDICQRGTSLTIQCQVDSQVTMMFWYRQQPGQSLTLIATANQGSEATYESGFVIDKFPISRPNLTFSTLTVSNMSPEDSSIYLCSAILRDGQATQYFGPGTRLLVL.

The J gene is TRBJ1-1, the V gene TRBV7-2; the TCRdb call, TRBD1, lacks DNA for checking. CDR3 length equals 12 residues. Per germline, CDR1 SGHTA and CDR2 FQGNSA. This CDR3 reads CASSFQRQEAFF.

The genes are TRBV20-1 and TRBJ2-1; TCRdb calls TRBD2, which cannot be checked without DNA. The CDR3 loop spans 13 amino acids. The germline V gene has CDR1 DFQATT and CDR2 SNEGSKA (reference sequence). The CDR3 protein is CSADTSGRNEQFF.

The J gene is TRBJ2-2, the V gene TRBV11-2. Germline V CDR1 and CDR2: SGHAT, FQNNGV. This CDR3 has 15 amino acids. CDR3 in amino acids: CASSLGQVDAGELFF.

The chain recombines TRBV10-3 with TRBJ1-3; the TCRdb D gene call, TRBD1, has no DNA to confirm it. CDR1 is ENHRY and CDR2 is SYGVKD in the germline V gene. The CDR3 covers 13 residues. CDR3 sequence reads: CAITQGIGNTIYF.

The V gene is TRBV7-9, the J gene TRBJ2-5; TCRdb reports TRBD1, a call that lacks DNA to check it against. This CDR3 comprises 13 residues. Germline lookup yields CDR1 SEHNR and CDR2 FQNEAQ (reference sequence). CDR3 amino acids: CASSPQGAKTQYF.

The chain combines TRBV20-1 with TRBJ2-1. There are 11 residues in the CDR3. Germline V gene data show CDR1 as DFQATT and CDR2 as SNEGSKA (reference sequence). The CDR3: CSAREGNKQFF.

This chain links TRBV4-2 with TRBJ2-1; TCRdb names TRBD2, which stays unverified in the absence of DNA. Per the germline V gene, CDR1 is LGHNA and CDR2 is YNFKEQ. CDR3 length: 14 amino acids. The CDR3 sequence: CASSQDIAGVEQFF.

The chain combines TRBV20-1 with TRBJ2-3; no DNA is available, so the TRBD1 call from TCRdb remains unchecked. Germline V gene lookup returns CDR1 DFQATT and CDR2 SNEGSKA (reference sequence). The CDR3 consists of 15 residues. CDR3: CSASGGGERTDTQYF.

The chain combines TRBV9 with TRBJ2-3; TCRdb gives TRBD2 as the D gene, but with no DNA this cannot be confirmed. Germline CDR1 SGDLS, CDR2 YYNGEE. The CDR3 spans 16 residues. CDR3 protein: CASSPRAGKSTDTQYF. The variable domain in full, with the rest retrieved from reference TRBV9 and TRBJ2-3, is DSGVTQTPKHLITATGQRVTLRCSPRSGDLSVYWYQQSLDQGLQFLIQYYNGEERAKGNILERFSAQQFPDLHSELNLSSLELGDSALYFCASSPRAGKSTDTQYFGPGTRLTVL.

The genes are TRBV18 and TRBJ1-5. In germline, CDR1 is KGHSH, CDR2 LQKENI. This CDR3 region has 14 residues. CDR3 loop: CASSPRDFNQPQHF.

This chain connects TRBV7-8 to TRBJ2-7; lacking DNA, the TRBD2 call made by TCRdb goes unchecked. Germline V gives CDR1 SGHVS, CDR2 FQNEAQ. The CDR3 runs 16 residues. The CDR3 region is CASSATTSGEYYEQYF. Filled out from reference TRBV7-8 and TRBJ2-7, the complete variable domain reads GAGVSQSPRYKVAKRGQDVALRCDPISGHVSLFWYQQALGQGPEFLTYFQNEAQLDKSGLPSDRFFAERPEGSVSTLKIQRTQQEDSAVYLCASSATTSGEYYEQYFGPGTRLTVT.

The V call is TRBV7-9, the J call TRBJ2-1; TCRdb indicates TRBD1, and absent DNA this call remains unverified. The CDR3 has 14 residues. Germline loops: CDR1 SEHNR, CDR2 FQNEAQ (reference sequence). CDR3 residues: CASSRAGGNNEQFF.

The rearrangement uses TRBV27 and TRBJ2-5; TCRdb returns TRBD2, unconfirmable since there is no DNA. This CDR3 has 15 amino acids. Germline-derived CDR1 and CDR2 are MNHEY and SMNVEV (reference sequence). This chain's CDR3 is CASNSLSSGSETQYF.

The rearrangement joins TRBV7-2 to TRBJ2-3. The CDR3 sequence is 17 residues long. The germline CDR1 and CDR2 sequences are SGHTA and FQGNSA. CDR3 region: CASSLGVSAGGTDTQYF.

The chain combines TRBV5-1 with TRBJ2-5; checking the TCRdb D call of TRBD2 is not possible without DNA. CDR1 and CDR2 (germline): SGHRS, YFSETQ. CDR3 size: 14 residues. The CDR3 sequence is CASSPSSLGETQYF.

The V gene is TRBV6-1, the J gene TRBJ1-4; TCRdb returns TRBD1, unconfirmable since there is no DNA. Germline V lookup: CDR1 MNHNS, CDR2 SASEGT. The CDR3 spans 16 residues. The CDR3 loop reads CASTSGGGGRSEKLFF.

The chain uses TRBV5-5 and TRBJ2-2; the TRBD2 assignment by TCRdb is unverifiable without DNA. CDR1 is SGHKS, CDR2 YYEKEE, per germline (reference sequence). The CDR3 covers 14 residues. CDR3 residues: CASSRGLYTGELFF.

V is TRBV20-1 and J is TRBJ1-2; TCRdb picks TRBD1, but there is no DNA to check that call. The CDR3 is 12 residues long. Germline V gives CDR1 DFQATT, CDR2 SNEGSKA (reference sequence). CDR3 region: CSALDRDYGYTF.